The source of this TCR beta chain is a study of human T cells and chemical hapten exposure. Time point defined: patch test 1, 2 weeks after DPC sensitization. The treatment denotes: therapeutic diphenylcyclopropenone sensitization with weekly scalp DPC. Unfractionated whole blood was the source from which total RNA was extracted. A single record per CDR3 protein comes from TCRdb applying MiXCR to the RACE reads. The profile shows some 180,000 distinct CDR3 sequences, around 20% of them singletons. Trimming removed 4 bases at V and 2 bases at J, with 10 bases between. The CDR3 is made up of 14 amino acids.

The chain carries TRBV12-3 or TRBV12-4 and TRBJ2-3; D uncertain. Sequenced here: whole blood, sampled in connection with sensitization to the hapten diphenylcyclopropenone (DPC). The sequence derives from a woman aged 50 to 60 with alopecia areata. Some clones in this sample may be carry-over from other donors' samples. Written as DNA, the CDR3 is TGTGCCAGCAGTTCTCAGTCCCCCACAGATACGCAGTATTTT. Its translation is CASSSQSPTDTQYF.